This T cell receptor beta chain comes out of a study of blood T cell repertoires in COVID-19 (dated by TCRdb to the early 2020s). With respect to the entire study: The collaborator samples originated in the United States, Italy and Spain and spanned the acute and convalescent phases of COVID-19. The dataset comprised deeply sampled blood TCRbeta repertoires from subjects exposed to, actively infected with, or recovered from COVID-19. Sample metadata almost always included a de-identified subject ID, COVID-19 status, age in years and sex. Where HLA class I and class II types were available, the types were taken from metadata supplied by the sample provider, not from assay-based typing. The prospective study material was composed of cDNA or gDNA derived from T cells, B-cell-depleted T cells, or PBMCs. A freely available public database, intended as a resource for researchers studying the immune response to SARS-CoV-2, is where the repertoires were released. Samples came from the ongoing ImmuneRACE study (first 160 participants) plus 1,254 subjects from 6 global collaborators.

Collaborating institutions collected whole blood in K2EDTA tubes following their own protocols. For TCRbeta analysis, collaborator samples were shipped as frozen whole blood, as isolated PBMCs, or as DNA extracted from either sample type. According to the germline V gene, CDR1 reads SGHNT and CDR2 reads YENEEA. The V end gives up 4 bases and the J end 4 bases, leaving 5 bases in the junction not matched to a gene. From the cysteine up to the phenylalanine, the CDR3 has a length of 16 residues. The DNA shown is the 48-base CDR3, in frame from base 1. Study-level results and caveats: Clinical and demographic metadata were provided uncurated, with the amount varying by source and participant.

Turning to this clone: Its specific antigen is unknown. No much larger clone exists at a distance of one base, and base qualities are not known.

The immunoSEQ Assay, a bias-controlled multiplex PCR, was used to amplify TCRbeta CDR3 regions from genomic DNA. Concerning the study's data processing: The number of nucleated cells in each sample was estimated by amplification of reference gene primers within the assay. To quantify the absolute abundance of each unique TCRbeta CDR3 rearrangement, sequence reads were collapsed and filtered. Productive Simpson clonality was computed per sample as the square root of Simpson's diversity index over productive rearrangements. TCRdb provides this immuneACCESS table in a form limited to in-frame rearrangements. Some clones are lacking; in checked studies, under half of them reflect an unresolved V gene, and why the rest are absent is not known. V, J and clone size were drawn from that table, and D and trimming were deduced from the DNA. The sample table records 150,000 to 200,000 clones; 75% to 80% of these occur just once. Of the sample, around 14% is held by the ten largest clones.

The sample was peripheral blood. Recombination linked TRBV11-3 to TRBJ2-5; 14 of the junction bases match TRBD2. The receptor was isolated from an elderly woman with acute or convalescent COVID-19. The DNA reads TGTGCCAGCAGCTCGAGACTAGCGGGGGGGCGAGAGACCCAGTACTTC. It encodes CASSSRLAGGRETQYF.